This T cell receptor beta chain was recovered during a study of response to subunit inactivated influenza vaccine. The germline V gene has CDR1 LGHDT and CDR2 YNNKEL (reference sequence). V lost 2 bases and J lost 9; bases outside the gene matches: 9. There are 15 residues in the CDR3. Study-level findings and limits: That few new T cells are recruited by each seasonal influenza vaccination was the authors' suggestion.

On this clonotype itself: Its antigen is unknown.

TCRdb passed the RT-PCR reads through MiXCR, listing each CDR3 protein once. The data hold 750,000 to 850,000 distinct CDR3 sequences, with less than 20% observed a single time. The sample here was PBMCs from blood, taken about 5 days after vaccination. The genes are TRBV3-1 and TRBJ2-1, with 8 positions matching TRBD2. This clonotype was obtained from a man aged 45-60 years who received an inactivated influenza vaccine. Here the CDR3 reads CASSQKALAGSEQFF. The CDR3 DNA reads as TGTGCCAGCAGCCAAAAGGCCCTAGCGGGCAGTGAGCAGTTCTTC.